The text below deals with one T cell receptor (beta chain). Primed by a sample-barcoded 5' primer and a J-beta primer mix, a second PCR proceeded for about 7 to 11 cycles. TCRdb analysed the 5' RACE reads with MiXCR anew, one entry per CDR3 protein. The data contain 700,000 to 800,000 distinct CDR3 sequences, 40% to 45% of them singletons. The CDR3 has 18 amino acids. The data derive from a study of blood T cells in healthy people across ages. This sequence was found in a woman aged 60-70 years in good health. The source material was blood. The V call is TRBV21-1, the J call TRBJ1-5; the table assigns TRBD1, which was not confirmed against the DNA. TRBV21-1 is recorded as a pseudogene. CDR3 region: CASSNRDRGPKGNQPQHF. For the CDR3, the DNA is TGTGCCAGCAGCAACAGGGACAGGGGCCCCAAAGGGAATCAGCCCCAGCATTTT.